This T cell receptor beta chain is from a study of OX40 agonist ivuxolimab in advanced cancers. Study-level background: The costimulatory receptor OX40 (CD134) was targeted by ivuxolimab, a fully human IgG2 agonistic monoclonal antibody. Peripheral TCRbeta sequencing was intended to test whether TCR sequence diversity was altered and clonal T-cell expansion was caused by ivuxolimab. The paper describes the monotherapy dose-escalation part (N of about 52 patients) of the phase I trial of ivuxolimab. Of the roughly 51 patients in dose escalation, about 20 had hepatocellular carcinoma, about 15 had melanoma, 9 had renal cell carcinoma and 9 had head and neck cancer. Intravenous ivuxolimab was administered to patients every 2 weeks at six dose levels: 0.01, 0.1, 0.3, 1.5, 3 and 10 mg/kg. Patients were allowed to have had prior anti-PD-1, anti-PD-L1 or anti-CTLA-4 therapy, and 40% of the dose-escalation patients had previously received checkpoint inhibitors. Three dose-escalation patients achieved partial responses, one with hepatocellular carcinoma and two with cutaneous melanoma. In the dose-escalation cohort, 70% to 85% of patients were male, and the mean age was around 60 years with a range of roughly 20 to 79.

Genomic DNA was isolated from the sorted cells so that the TCRbeta CDR3 region could be sequenced. The immunoSEQ Assay was used for sequencing of TCRbeta CDR3 regions. The source is immuneACCESS, and TCRdb retained only in-frame sequences with V and J called. Part of the clones is not carried over; for the studies checked, unresolved V genes explain less than half of this, and the remainder is unexplained. The table for this sample lists roughly 71,000 clones; 84% of them were counted only once. Less than 0.9% of the sample belongs to the ten largest clones. V has 5 bases trimmed and J has 10 bases trimmed; junction bases matching no gene number 13. The germline V gene sets CDR1 to SGHTA and CDR2 to FQGNSA. The CDR3 has 16 amino acids, counting the end cysteine and phenylalanine. The retained sequence is limited to the CDR3, 48 bases, with the frame set at the first base. Comments on this clone: Its antigen specificity is not known. No quality values exist for individual bases; no much larger clone is one base distant.

Summary of the overall study and its limitations: The antigen specificity of the clonally expanded peripheral T cells was not determined. Low levels of normalized T-cell clonal expansion were also shown by some nonresponding patients. At doses of 0.1 to 3.0 mg/kg, clonal expansion of both CD4+ and CD8+ T cells in blood was seen between baseline and week 6. After ivuxolimab, expanded clones were on average more numerous among CD8+ T cells than among CD4+ T cells. In partial responders in the 0.1-3.0 mg/kg groups, normalized peripheral clonal expansion was found to be among the lowest, especially among CD8+ T cells.

Patients with a history of autoimmune disease or receiving systemic immunosuppression were excluded from the trial. Peripheral blood for TCR sequencing was drawn from every dose cohort at baseline, at cycle 4 day 1 and at cycle 7 day 1. Samples came from an open-label, multicenter, first-in-human phase I dose-escalation trial of ivuxolimab. The trial enrolled adults with locally advanced or metastatic head and neck squamous cell, hepatocellular, melanoma or renal cell carcinoma. Before TCR sequencing, CD4+ and CD8+ T cells were separately sorted from peripheral blood. Sequencing used CD4+ or CD8+ T cells sorted from blood, obtained in a trial of the OX40 agonist ivuxolimab. This TCR derives from an adult with an advanced solid tumor such as melanoma, head and neck, liver or kidney cancer. The rearranged chain carries TRBV7-2 and TRBJ1-6, with 8 bases matching TRBD1. The sequence in DNA is TGTGCCAGCAGCGAACGACGGCAGGGGGCAGAATCACCCCTCCACTTT. Its translation reads: CASSERRQGAESPLHF.